The 3 T cell receptor beta chains in this list originate from one sample, sequenced in a study of control samples from healthy donors and cancer patients (dated by TCRdb to the early 2020s). Preparation of the library involved the immunoSEQ multiplex PCR assay. Drawn from immuneACCESS, this table holds only the in-frame rearrangements with V and J called that TCRdb kept. Clones are partly lost; checked studies trace under half to an unresolved V gene and leave the rest unexplained. Present in this sample are 150,000 or so clones, 90% to 95% of which were seen just once. The ten largest clonotypes hold over 12% of the sample. What was sequenced was PBMCs. These receptor sequences come from a man between 60 and 75 years old with colorectal cancer.

The rearrangement joins TRBV18 to TRBJ1-1; 7 bases fit TRBD1. The germline V gene encodes CDR1 KGHSH and CDR2 LQKENI. This CDR3 is 12 amino acids long. J was trimmed by 5 bases and V by 5 bases; bases with no gene match: 2. DNA for the CDR3: TGTGCCAGCTCATCAGGGGGGACTGAAGCTTTCTTT. Translating it yields CASSSGGTEAFF. The entire variable domain, with the rest obtained from reference TRBV18 and TRBJ1-1, is as follows: NAGVMQNPRHLVRRRGQEARLRCSPMKGHSHVYWYRQLPEEGLKFMVYLQKENIIDESGMPKERFSAEFPKEGPSILRIQQVVRGDSAAYFCASSSGGTEAFFGQGTRLTVV.

The gene calls are TRBV5-1 and TRBJ2-1, with a weak D call TRBD2 (5 bases). Germline V gene data show CDR1 as SGHRS and CDR2 as YFSETQ. The CDR3 covers 14 residues. V lost 2 bases and J lost 9, with 15 bases in between. DNA for the CDR3: TGCGCCAGCAGCTTATCCGTGAGGGTCGTTGAGCAGTTCTTC. It encodes CASSLSVRVVEQFF.

CDR3 residues: CATLSGGAEETQYF. DNA for the CDR3: TGTGCCACACTTAGCGGGGGGGCCGAGGAGACCCAGTACTTC. This rearrangement joins TRBV10-3 to TRBJ2-5; 11 nucleotides line up with TRBD2. CDR1 and CDR2 (germline): ENHRY, SYGVKD. CDR3 size: 14 residues. Trimming cost V 10 bases and J 5 bases; bases outside gene matches: 9.